The rows below give T cell receptor beta chains drawn from one sample of a study of T cell responses to AZD1222 COVID-19 vaccine. The table came from immunoSEQ multiplex PCR; TCRdb's copy has only in-frame clones and leaves some out. The table lists under 100,000 clones, 80% to 90% of them singletons. The sample consisted of peripheral blood, taken 28 days after the second AZD1222 dose. Every receptor here comes from an adult who received the AZD1222 COVID-19 vaccine. Each CDR3 is given with its conserved first and last residue. D genes are given only for firm matches. Rows may omit the clone size; those that give it use once, few, many or a size class.

cdr3_aa: CASSLVAGGRFEQFF; cdr3_nt: TGTGCCAGCAGTTTAGTGGCGGGGGGGCGGTTTGAGCAGTTCTTC; clone_size: -; v_call: TRBV28; d_call: TRBD2; j_call: TRBJ2-1
cdr3_aa: CASSMGGGNTGELFF; cdr3_nt: TGTGCCAGTAGTATGGGTGGGGGGAACACCGGGGAGCTGTTTTTT; clone_size: once; v_call: TRBV19; d_call: -; j_call: TRBJ2-2
cdr3_aa: CASSLGGLNNQPQHF; cdr3_nt: TGTGCCAGCAGCTTAGGGGGTCTGAACAATCAGCCCCAGCATTTT; clone_size: -; v_call: TRBV11-2; d_call: -; j_call: TRBJ1-5
cdr3_aa: CASSPARVDGANVLTF; cdr3_nt: TGTGCCAGCTCACCGGCACGGGTGGATGGGGCCAACGTCCTGACTTTC; clone_size: -; v_call: TRBV18; d_call: -; j_call: TRBJ2-6
cdr3_aa: CASSPGGDFYEQFF; cdr3_nt: TGTGCCAGCAGTCCCGGGGGGGACTTTTATGAGCAGTTCTTC; clone_size: -; v_call: TRBV11-3; d_call: TRBD2; j_call: TRBJ2-1
cdr3_aa: CSASEGVADTQYF; cdr3_nt: TGCAGTGCTAGTGAAGGGGTCGCAGATACGCAGTATTTT; clone_size: -; v_call: TRBV20-1; d_call: -; j_call: TRBJ2-3
cdr3_aa: CASSLSGDGYTF; cdr3_nt: TGTGCCAGCAGTTTATCAGGGGATGGCTACACCTTC; clone_size: -; v_call: TRBV27; d_call: -; j_call: TRBJ1-2
cdr3_aa: CASSLGGRTGGQETQYF; cdr3_nt: TGTGCTAGCAGCTTAGGTGGGAGGACAGGGGGGCAAGAGACCCAGTACTTC; clone_size: -; v_call: TRBV7-7; d_call: TRBD1; j_call: TRBJ2-5
cdr3_aa: CAGRTGTTSGANVLTF; cdr3_nt: TGTGCCGGGAGGACAGGGACAACCTCTGGGGCCAACGTCCTGACTTTC; clone_size: -; v_call: TRBV2; d_call: TRBD1; j_call: TRBJ2-6
cdr3_aa: CASSLDRGGNQPQHF; cdr3_nt: TGTGCCAGCAGCTTGGACAGGGGGGGTAATCAGCCCCAGCATTTT; clone_size: -; v_call: TRBV5-8; d_call: TRBD1; j_call: TRBJ1-5
cdr3_aa: CASSAFHAEAFF; cdr3_nt: TGTGCCAGCAGCGCCTTTCACGCTGAAGCTTTCTTT; clone_size: -; v_call: TRBV3-1/TRBV3-2; d_call: -; j_call: TRBJ1-1
cdr3_aa: CASFSGRVANEKLFF; cdr3_nt: TGTGCCAGCTTTTCTGGGAGAGTTGCTAATGAAAAACTGTTTTTT; clone_size: -; v_call: TRBV6-6; d_call: -; j_call: TRBJ1-4
cdr3_aa: CASSVEHGPDTQYF; cdr3_nt: TGTGCCAGCAGCGTAGAGCATGGTCCAGATACGCAGTATTTT; clone_size: -; v_call: TRBV9; d_call: -; j_call: TRBJ2-3
cdr3_aa: CASRNRYRGGSGANVLTF; cdr3_nt: TGTGCCAGCAGAAACAGGTATCGCGGAGGCTCTGGGGCCAACGTCCTGACTTTC; clone_size: -; v_call: TRBV7-9; d_call: -; j_call: TRBJ2-6
cdr3_aa: CASSSTNPPNEQFF; cdr3_nt: TGTGCCAGCAGCTCGACGAACCCCCCCAATGAGCAGTTCTTC; clone_size: -; v_call: TRBV5-4; d_call: -; j_call: TRBJ2-1
cdr3_aa: CASSLAQRQGSGELFF; cdr3_nt: TGTGCCAGCAGCTTAGCTCAGAGACAGGGCTCCGGGGAGCTGTTTTTT; clone_size: -; v_call: TRBV11-1; d_call: TRBD1; j_call: TRBJ2-2
cdr3_aa: CASRRHLEYNEQFF; cdr3_nt: TGTGCCAGTCGGAGACACCTCGAATACAATGAGCAGTTCTTC; clone_size: -; v_call: TRBV19; d_call: -; j_call: TRBJ2-1
cdr3_aa: CAWSVPQQGEGYGYTF; cdr3_nt: TGTGCCTGGAGTGTACCCCAACAGGGCGAGGGATATGGCTACACCTTC; clone_size: -; v_call: TRBV30; d_call: -; j_call: TRBJ1-2
cdr3_aa: CATSDLRLGETGELFF; cdr3_nt: TGTGCCACCAGTGATTTGCGCTTGGGGGAGACCGGGGAGCTGTTTTTT; clone_size: -; v_call: TRBV24-1; d_call: -; j_call: TRBJ2-2
cdr3_aa: CASSPTGDFNYGYTF; cdr3_nt: TGTGCCAGCAGTCCCACAGGGGATTTTAACTATGGCTACACCTTC; clone_size: -; v_call: TRBV28; d_call: TRBD1; j_call: TRBJ1-2
cdr3_aa: CASSFGSAYEQYF; cdr3_nt: TGTGCCAGCAGCTTTGGCTCCGCCTACGAGCAGTACTTC; clone_size: -; v_call: TRBV5-6; d_call: -; j_call: TRBJ2-7
cdr3_aa: CASSRTGNQPQHF; cdr3_nt: TGCGCCAGCAGCAGAACAGGCAATCAGCCCCAGCATTTT; clone_size: -; v_call: TRBV5-1; d_call: -; j_call: TRBJ1-5
cdr3_aa: CASISPGSYYGYTF; cdr3_nt: TGTGCCAGTATATCTCCTGGCAGCTACTATGGCTACACCTTC; clone_size: -; v_call: TRBV19; d_call: -; j_call: TRBJ1-2
cdr3_aa: CASSQAGSSGGANEQFF; cdr3_nt: TGTGCCAGCAGCCAAGCGGGATCTAGCGGGGGGGCCAATGAGCAGTTCTTC; clone_size: once; v_call: TRBV4-2; d_call: TRBD2; j_call: TRBJ2-1
cdr3_aa: CASSLSPAYNEQFF; cdr3_nt: TGTGCCAGCAGTTTATCACCAGCCTACAATGAGCAGTTCTTC; clone_size: -; v_call: TRBV27; d_call: -; j_call: TRBJ2-1